These 10 T cell receptor beta chains were sequenced from one sample in a study of shared clonotypes between healthy human individuals. Generated by immunoSEQ multiplex PCR, the TCRdb table keeps only in-frame clones and is missing some. The sample has roughly 2,000,000 clones; 85% to 95% are singletons. As defined, naive CD8 cells were CD45RO-negative and positively selected for CCR7, with terminally differentiated effector memory CD45RA+ cells excluded. Sequencing used naive CD8+ T cells sorted from blood. These receptor sequences come from a man aged 18 to 29 in good health.

J is TRBJ2-7 and V is TRBV15, with D tentatively TRBD1 (6 bases). The germline V and J ends were trimmed by 3 bases and 2 bases, with 11 bases remaining between them. Germline loops: CDR1 LNHNV, CDR2 YYDKDF (reference sequence). The CDR3 contains 14 residues. CDR3 sequence: CATSSGEGAYEQYF. In nucleotides, the CDR3 is TGTGCCACCAGCAGCGGTGAGGGGGCCTACGAGCAGTACTTC. The full variable domain, completed using reference TRBV15 and TRBJ2-7, is DAMVIQNPRYQVTQFGKPVTLSCSQTLNHNVMYWYQQKSSQAPKLLFHYYDKDFNNEADTPDNFQSRRPNTSFCFLDIRSPGLGDTAMYLCATSSGEGAYEQYFGPGTRLTVT.

The V and J genes are TRBV7-9 and TRBJ2-3, with 7 bases fitting TRBD2. This CDR3 is 15 amino acids long. V shed 7 bases, J shed 3 bases, and the junction held 10 bases outside the gene matches. Germline V gene sequence: CDR1 SEHNR, CDR2 FQNEAQ (reference sequence). In DNA, the CDR3 is TGTGCCAGCACCCTAGGGGCGGGAGAAACAGATACGCAGTATTTT. Encoded protein: CASTLGAGETDTQYF.

J is TRBJ2-1 and V is TRBV6-1; 7 bases agree with TRBD2. The ends lost 6 bases at V and 7 bases at J; junction bases unmatched: 12. The CDR3 is 15 amino acids. The germline V gene encodes CDR1 MNHNS and CDR2 SASEGT. CDR3 protein: CASRDEGLVGNEQFF. The CDR3 DNA sequence: TGTGCCAGCAGGGATGAAGGACTAGTAGGTAATGAGCAGTTCTTC.

The rearrangement links TRBV6-4 to TRBJ1-2; the D gene is possibly TRBD1 (5 bases). Trimming took off 3 bases at V and 4 bases at J, with 9 bases between the two ends. The CDR3 runs to 13 residues. Germline V gene lookup returns CDR1 MRHNA and CDR2 SNTAGT. CDR3 DNA sequence: TGTGCCAGCAGTGAGGAGGGGAGCTATGGCTACACCTTC. Protein: CASSEEGSYGYTF.

The V gene is TRBV19, the J gene TRBJ2-5; 10 bases align to TRBD1. Germline CDR1 is LNHDA and CDR2 is SQIVND (reference sequence). The trim removed 4 bases at V and 3 bases at J, leaving 8 bases unmatched. The CDR3 totals 16 residues. The CDR3 coding sequence is TGTGCCAGTAGTAGACGACAGGGGGCAAACAAAGAGACCCAGTACTTC. This gives the protein CASSRRQGANKETQYF.

This chain joins TRBV9 and TRBJ2-7, with 8 bases identical to TRBD2. Losses at the gene ends were 5 bases for V and 3 bases for J; bases not matched to a gene: 7. The CDR3 contains 14 residues. Germline loops: CDR1 SGDLS, CDR2 YYNGEE. Here the CDR3 DNA reads TGTGCCAGCAGTACAGGAGCGGGAGACTACGAGCAGTACTTC. Residues: CASSTGAGDYEQYF.

The gene calls are TRBV18 and TRBJ2-5; tentatively, D is TRBD2 (5 bases). V lost 4 bases, J lost 3 bases, and 15 bases lay in between. The CDR3 covers 15 residues. Germline V gene sequence: CDR1 KGHSH, CDR2 LQKENI. CDR3 amino acids: CASSRDSGGEETQYF. In nucleotides, the CDR3 is TGTGCCAGCTCACGTGATTCCGGAGGAGAAGAGACCCAGTACTTC.

This clone appeared once. This chain joins TRBV9 and TRBJ1-2, with 9 bases that match TRBD1. The J segment lost 4 bases and the V segment lost 3 bases, leaving 13 bases of the junction unmatched. Germline V gene sequence: CDR1 SGDLS, CDR2 YYNGEE. The CDR3 is made up of 17 amino acids. In DNA form, the CDR3 reads TGTGCCAGCAGCGAACGGGGGGGACAGGGTATCGGCTATGGCTACACCTTC. It yields the protein CASSERGGQGIGYGYTF.

V gene TRBV4-3 combines with J gene TRBJ2-3; 7 bases align to TRBD2. With V trimmed by 5 bases and J by 3 bases, 5 bases remained unmatched. The germline V gene has CDR1 LGHNA and CDR2 YSLEER. This CDR3 region has 14 residues. The CDR3 sequence: CASSEGRGTDTQYF. The CDR3 region has the DNA TGCGCCAGCAGCGAAGGGAGGGGAACAGATACGCAGTATTTT.

This rearrangement joins TRBV5-6 to TRBJ1-2; TRBD1 matches at 7 bases. CDR1 and CDR2 from the germline V gene are SGHDT and YYEEEE. V trimming: 5 bases; J trimming: 4 bases; junction bases outside the gene matches: 8. The CDR3 has 14 residues. The CDR3 DNA is TGTGCCAGCAGGGTAAGGGGGCAAGCCTATGGCTACACCTTC. It encodes CASRVRGQAYGYTF.